This paragraph covers one T cell receptor (beta chain) sequence. What it recognizes is unknown. The data derive from a study of shared clonotypes between healthy human individuals. Points from the study as a whole: An expected dependence of interdonor clonotype sharing on sequencing depth was noted.

Assay used: immunoSEQ multiplex PCR; TCRdb lists only in-frame clones, some missing. Of around 600,000 clones in the sample, approximately 95% were seen once. CD8 cells classed as naive were CD45RO-negative and positively selected for CCR7, excluding terminally differentiated effector memory CD45RA+ cells. Donors were healthy HIV-negative adults without recently reported acute infections or vaccinations. V gave up 1 base and J gave up 3 bases, with 13 bases separating them. CDR1 and CDR2 (germline): SGHVS, FNYEAQ. The CDR3 length is 15 residues. The receptor comes from a woman in her 30s in good health. The chain recombines TRBV7-6 with TRBJ2-7, with D tentatively TRBD1 (5 bases). Sample: naive CD8+ T cells sorted from blood. The CDR3 DNA is TGTGCCAGCAGCTTAGAGTTTGATAGGGGCTACGAGCAGTACTTC. It encodes CASSLEFDRGYEQYF.